The clone carrying this T cell receptor beta chain was detected ten times or more. The antigen remains undetermined. Patients chosen for sequencing had shown CD8+CD57+ cell expansion by flow cytometry. With no exception, the patients had severe acquired aplastic anemia. The sample comes from a study of CD8+CD57+ T cells in acquired aplastic anemia. Findings and caveats of the study: Patients and controls shared twenty-nine CD8+ CDR3 sequences, highly expressed in patients.

CDR3 and TCR beta VDJ profiling relied on a genomic DNA template. TCRdb passed the reads through MiXCR, listing each CDR3 protein once. The data show 170,000 or so distinct CDR3 sequences, nearly 65% seen once. This CDR3 spans 15 amino acids. Germline V CDR1 and CDR2: MGHRA, YSYEKL. Trimming left V 0 bases short and J 2 bases short, with 11 bases between. V usage is TRBV4-1 and J usage is TRBJ2-7; possible D gene TRBD2, 6 bases. Sequenced input: sorted CD4+, CD8+, or CD8+CD57+ T cells (not recorded which) from PBMCs. This TCR came from a human donor with aplastic anemia. CDR3 in amino acids: CASSQDLRGTYEQYF. CDR3 nucleotide sequence: TGCGCCAGCAGCCAAGATCTCCGGGGGACCTACGAGCAGTACTTC.